The next 23 T cell receptor beta chains were all read from a single sample in a study of vaccination effects on CD4 cells after COVID-19 (dated by TCRdb to 2021 to 2024). These TCRs' antigens remain unknown. The library was made by the immunoSEQ multiplex PCR assay. TCRdb obtained this table from immuneACCESS and retained in-frame rearrangements with V and J assigned. These tables miss some clones; where compared with another copy, unresolved V genes account for less than half of the shortfall, and the remainder is unexplained. This sample is represented by 45,000 to 60,000 clones; roughly two thirds of them were singletons. Of the sample, 7% falls within the top ten clones. After 10 to 11 days of culture, CD4+ T cells were isolated with the EasySep CD4+ T cell isolation kit. Each participant received two doses of an mRNA SARS-CoV-2 vaccine, either BNT162b2 or mRNA-1273. The sequencing here drew on CD4+ T cells from PBMCs cultured without peptide, taken after COVID-19 vaccination. These receptors were obtained from a human donor who received a COVID-19 vaccine.

The chain couples TRBV9 to TRBJ1-1; maybe TRBD1 (5 bases). This CDR3 comprises 15 residues. In germline, CDR1 is SGDLS, CDR2 YYNGEE. The V and J ends lost 4 bases and 1 base respectively, with 14 bases between them. Written as DNA, the CDR3 is TGTGCCAGCAGCCCCCGGGGGACTTCGAACACTGAAGCTTTCTTT. It encodes CASSPRGTSNTEAFF.

V is TRBV10-2 and J is TRBJ1-2; tentatively, D is TRBD1 (5 bases). Trimming cost V 3 bases and J 0 bases, with 11 bases left between them. There are 15 residues in the CDR3. Looked up from germline, CDR1 is WSHSY and CDR2 is SAAADI. CDR3 sequence: CASSDPWDSNYGYTF. CDR3 bases: TGCGCCAGCAGTGACCCCTGGGACTCTAACTATGGCTACACCTTC.

This chain uses TRBV7-9 with TRBJ2-3; a weak D match, TRBD2 (5 bases). The CDR3 spans 15 residues. The V end was cut by 5 bases, the J end by 1 base, with 13 bases between. Germline CDR1 reads SEHNR; CDR2 reads FQNEAQ (reference sequence). CDR3 protein: CASSLDYFGTDTQYF. In nucleotides, the CDR3 is TGTGCCAGCAGCCTCGACTACTTCGGCACAGATACGCAGTATTTT.

The chain couples TRBV5-1 to TRBJ1-4; 7 nucleotides align to TRBD1. This CDR3 comprises 16 residues. V trimming: 4 bases; J trimming: 5 bases; junction bases outside the gene matches: 11. Per germline, CDR1 SGHRS and CDR2 YFSETQ. CDR3 protein: CASSPPSGTANEKLFF. In DNA, the CDR3 is TGCGCCAGCAGCCCACCCTCCGGGACAGCGAATGAAAAACTGTTTTTT.

The sample holds one count of this clone. The gene calls are TRBV6-5 and TRBJ1-5; 7 positions match TRBD1. The CDR3 covers 13 residues. Per the germline V gene, CDR1 is MNHEY and CDR2 is SVGAGI. Trimming took 9 bases from V and 9 from J; bases not matched to a gene: 11. CDR3 nucleotides: TGTGCCAGAGCCCCAGACAGGGCGAGGCCCCAGCATTTT. It yields the protein CARAPDRARPQHF.

The J gene is TRBJ2-4, the V gene TRBV18, with D possibly matching TRBD1 (6 bases). Trimming removed 1 base from V and 3 bases from J, with 16 bases in between. This CDR3 spans 17 amino acids. Germline V gene data show CDR1 as KGHSH and CDR2 as LQKENI. CDR3 sequence reads: CASSPRTGTSYKNIQYF. In DNA, the CDR3 is TGTGCCAGCTCACCACGCACCGGGACAAGTTACAAAAACATTCAGTACTTC.

Only one count was recorded for this clone. V gene TRBV28 combines with J gene TRBJ2-7; D remains ambiguous. V was cut by 2 bases and J by 4 bases, with 15 bases left in between. The CDR3 runs 15 residues. Per germline, CDR1 MDHEN and CDR2 SYDVKM. In DNA form, the CDR3 reads TGTGCCAGCAGTTTAAGTCCCAGAGCCTATTACGAGCAGTACTTC. It yields the protein CASSLSPRAYYEQYF. Drawing the rest from reference TRBV28 and TRBJ2-7, the complete variable domain is DVKVTQSSRYLVKRTGEKVFLECVQDMDHENMFWYRQDPGLGLRLIYFSYDVKMKEKGDIPEGYSVSREKKERFSLILESASTNQTSMYLCASSLSPRAYYEQYFGPGTRLTVT.

This sequence joins TRBV7-2 and TRBJ1-2; no reliable D call. CDR3 size: 16 residues. V lost 4 bases and J 1 base, leaving 16 bases between the germline ends. Germline loops: CDR1 SGHTA, CDR2 FQGNSA. Here the CDR3 reads CASSSVGSAINYGYTF. CDR3 DNA: TGTGCCAGCAGCTCAGTCGGTTCAGCCATTAACTATGGCTACACCTTC.

This clone turned up a few times. V gene TRBV18 combines with J gene TRBJ2-2; D unclear. V was trimmed by 2 bases and J by 6 bases, leaving 4 bases between them. From germline, CDR1 is KGHSH and CDR2 LQKENI. The length of the CDR3 is 12 residues. The CDR3 nucleotides are TGTGCCAGCTCACCATTTGCCGGGGAGCTGTTTTTT. Protein: CASSPFAGELFF.

This clone is a singleton in its sample. The rearrangement links TRBV19 to TRBJ1-1; a weak D match, TRBD1 (6 bases). The CDR3 spans 12 residues. Trimming pared 6 bases from V and 6 bases from J, leaving 11 bases between. Germline V gene lookup returns CDR1 LNHDA and CDR2 SQIVND (reference sequence). The CDR3 DNA sequence: TGTGCCAGTAGGCAGGGGTTCGCTGAAGCTTTCTTT. It yields the protein CASRQGFAEAFF.

V usage is TRBV19 and J usage is TRBJ2-7, with 10 bases matching TRBD2. V dropped 5 bases and J dropped 1; count of bases not matched to a gene: 8. Germline lookup yields CDR1 LNHDA and CDR2 SQIVND (reference sequence). The CDR3 length is 16 residues. CDR3 coding DNA: TGTGCCAGTAGTTTATCGAGCGGGAGGGGATCCTACGAGCAGTACTTC. It is translated as CASSLSSGRGSYEQYF. Complete variable domain (other parts from reference TRBV19 and TRBJ2-7): DGGITQSPKYLFRKEGQNVTLSCEQNLNHDAMYWYRQDPGQGLRLIYYSQIVNDFQKGDIAEGYSVSREKKESFPLTVTSAQKNPTAFYLCASSLSSGRGSYEQYFGPGTRLTVT.

The J gene is TRBJ2-1, the V gene TRBV19; 8 nucleotides agree with TRBD2. The CDR3 runs to 15 residues. J gave up 2 bases and V 0 bases, and 0 bases lay outside the gene matches. Germline V gives CDR1 LNHDA, CDR2 SQIVND (reference sequence). The CDR3 nucleotides are TGTGCCAGTAGTATAGATAGCGGGACCTACAATGAGCAGTTCTTC. Amino acid sequence: CASSIDSGTYNEQFF.

The chain recombines TRBV2 with TRBJ1-1, with D possibly being TRBD1 (6 bases). The CDR3 consists of 16 residues. Trimming removed 3 bases at V and 8 bases at J, with 22 bases between. Germline lookup yields CDR1 SNHLY and CDR2 FYNNEI. The CDR3 loop is CASSDGRGPRKKEAFF. CDR3 DNA: TGTGCCAGCAGTGATGGCAGGGGTCCCCGTAAAAAAGAAGCTTTCTTT.

This clone occurred a few times. The rearrangement joins TRBV2 to TRBJ1-5; D is uncertain. CDR3 length equals 16 residues. Germline V gene sequence: CDR1 SNHLY, CDR2 FYNNEI. Trimming shortened V by 8 bases and J by 0 bases, and 17 bases separated the two germline ends. In nucleotides, the CDR3 is TGTGCCAGCGGGTTAGCTTCTACTTATAGCAATCAGCCCCAGCATTTT. It encodes CASGLASTYSNQPQHF. Full variable domain (rest looked up from reference TRBV2 and TRBJ1-5): EPEVTQTPSHQVTQMGQEVILRCVPISNHLYFYWYRQILGQKVEFLVSFYNNEISEKSEIFDDQFSVERPDGSNFTLKIRSTKLEDSAMYFCASGLASTYSNQPQHFGDGTRLSIL.

This clone was detected only a few times. The genes are TRBV27 and TRBJ2-1, with D unclear. In germline, CDR1 is MNHEY, CDR2 SMNVEV (reference sequence). This CDR3 has 17 amino acids. The V gene lost 0 bases and the J gene lost 0 bases, with 12 bases spanning the gap. CDR3 protein: CASSLSSTASSYNEQFF. Here the CDR3 DNA reads TGTGCCAGCAGTTTATCCTCAACAGCCAGCTCCTACAATGAGCAGTTCTTC.

The sample holds a few counts of this clone. This sequence joins TRBV10-1 and TRBJ1-5; D is uncertain. The V end lost 0 bases, the J end lost 9 bases, and 6 bases lay between the germline ends. Germline lookup yields CDR1 WNHNN and CDR2 SYGVQD (reference sequence). The length of the CDR3 is 12 residues. CDR3 sequence: CASSESRVPQHF. The CDR3 DNA is TGCGCCAGCAGTGAGTCTCGGGTGCCCCAGCATTTT.

This rearrangement joins TRBV12-3 or TRBV12-4 to TRBJ2-1, with 9 bases identical to TRBD2. After removal of 7 bases from V and 7 bases from J, the junction contained 5 bases not matched to a gene. The CDR3 is 13 amino acids. The CDR3: CASNSGRGNEQFF. The CDR3 DNA reads TGTGCCAGCAATAGCGGGAGAGGTAATGAGCAGTTCTTC.

This clone was seen more than once but under ten times. The chain is built from TRBV10-3 and TRBJ1-1; possibly TRBD1 for D (5 bases). Per the germline V gene, CDR1 is ENHRY and CDR2 is SYGVKD. The CDR3 extends over 13 amino acids. The V gene lost 6 bases and the J gene lost 2 bases, with 10 bases spanning the gap. This chain's CDR3 is CAIRYQGNTEAFF. The CDR3 DNA follows: TGTGCCATCAGATACCAGGGTAACACTGAAGCTTTCTTT.

This clone was observed a few times. The CDR3 sequence: CASSQSYTRGRPHLRNTGELFF. The CDR3 DNA reads as TGTGCCAGCAGCCAAAGTTACACCCGCGGGAGGCCCCACTTGAGAAACACCGGGGAGCTGTTTTTT. The chain links TRBV4-2 to TRBJ2-2; 8 positions agree with TRBD2. The CDR3 has 22 amino acids. Germline V gene data show CDR1 as LGHNA and CDR2 as YNFKEQ. V lost 2 bases and J lost 2; bases outside the gene matches: 22.

The V gene is TRBV6-5, the J gene TRBJ1-5; TRBD1 matches at 9 bases. Germline CDR1 reads MNHEY; CDR2 reads SVGAGI. The CDR3 is 15 residues long. J lost 7 bases, V lost 5 bases, and 9 bases had no gene match. The CDR3 loop is CASSPSWTGEQPQHF. The DNA of the CDR3 is TGTGCCAGCAGTCCATCCTGGACAGGGGAGCAGCCCCAGCATTTT.

This clone showed up just a few times. V usage is TRBV30 and J usage is TRBJ2-2, with TRBD1 matching 10 bases. The V gene end was trimmed by 0 bases and the J gene end by 6 bases; junction bases not matched to a gene: 4. Germline values: CDR1 GTSNPN, CDR2 SVGIG (reference sequence). This CDR3 contains 15 residues. CDR3 bases: TGTGCCTGGAGTGTACTGGACAGGGGGGCCGGGGAGCTGTTTTTT. Translation gives CAWSVLDRGAGELFF.

This sequence joins TRBV27 and TRBJ1-5; D gene unclear. CDR3 size: 15 residues. V lost 7 bases, J lost 2 bases, and 15 bases lay in between. Germline V gives CDR1 MNHEY, CDR2 SMNVEV (reference sequence). The DNA for the CDR3 is TGTGCCAGCAATTCGGGAGGATCGGGCAATCAGCCCCAGCATTTT. Translation gives CASNSGGSGNQPQHF.

This sequence joins TRBV7-6 and TRBJ2-7; unclear D gene. The germline CDR1 and CDR2 sequences are SGHVS and FNYEAQ. V was trimmed by 5 bases and J by 4 bases, leaving 18 bases between them. CDR3 size: 15 residues. DNA of the CDR3: TGTGCCAGCAGCAACCACGACGGTCTACAATACGAGCAGTACTTC. Translating it yields CASSNHDGLQYEQYF.